This TCR beta chain was obtained from a study of human T cells and chemical hapten exposure. Overall study context: Read at 6 days, the patch tests placed 0.01% DPC on the upper back.

TCRdb called the RACE reads again in MiXCR, with one record for every CDR3 protein. In the table there are about 120,000 distinct CDR3 sequences, roughly 12% of which are singletons. Time point indicated: patch test 3, about 24 weeks after DPC sensitization. Treatment noted: therapeutic diphenylcyclopropenone sensitization with weekly scalp DPC. Donors were 18 to 70-year-old alopecia patients suitable for DPC. Details on this clonotype: Its antigen remains unknown.

Study results and limitations: TCRs above 1 in 1000 frequency stayed constant with DPC sensitization.

This CDR3 is built from 17 residues. CDR1 and CDR2 (germline): KGHSH, LQKENI. V lost 6 bases, J lost 8 bases, and 15 bases stayed unmatched. This material consisted of whole blood, taken in connection with sensitization to the hapten diphenylcyclopropenone (DPC). The chain employs TRBV18 and TRBJ1-6; 8 nucleotides agree with TRBD1. The source is a woman aged 45-65 years with alopecia areata. Some clones in this sample may be carry-over from other donors' samples. CDR3 nucleotides: TGTGCCAGCTCGAAGGGGGCGGCAGGGGGCCTACATTCACCCCTCCACTTT. It is translated as CASSKGAAGGLHSPLHF.